The next 16 T cell receptor beta chains were all read from a single sample in a study of shared clonotypes between healthy human individuals. Produced via immunoSEQ multiplex PCR; TCRdb's table is partial and in-frame only. Counted here are about 2.1 million clones, roughly 91% occurring once; the ten biggest clones make up approximately 1.7%. CD45RO-negative, CCR7-selected cells formed the naive CD8 fraction, which excluded terminally differentiated effector memory CD45RA+ cells. Input material: naive CD8+ T cells from PBMCs. The receptors shown here come from a man in his late teens or twenties in good health. Some clones in this sample may be carry-over from other donors' samples.

This rearrangement joins TRBV9 to TRBJ2-7; 8 positions match TRBD1. The CDR3 consists of 12 residues. Per germline, CDR1 SGDLS and CDR2 YYNGEE. Germline trimming cut 4 bases from V and 12 bases from J; bases unmatched to any gene: 9. In DNA, the CDR3 is TGTGCCAGCAGCCCTCCGGACAGGGTAATGTACTTC. Protein sequence: CASSPPDRVMYF.

V usage is TRBV5-1 and J usage is TRBJ2-7; D might be TRBD2 (8 bases). The CDR3 is 16 residues long. Germline CDR1 is SGHRS and CDR2 is YFSETQ. Trimming took off 4 bases at V and 0 bases at J, with 17 bases between the two ends. In DNA, the CDR3 is TGCGCCAGCAGCACAGGGGTAGGGACTAGCTCCTACGAGCAGTACTTC. Translated: CASSTGVGTSSYEQYF.

This clone was seen once. The chain is built from TRBV2 and TRBJ2-7; TRBD2 is a possible D gene (6 bases). Germline V gene data show CDR1 as SNHLY and CDR2 as FYNNEI. V was shortened by 4 bases and J by 2 bases, with 18 bases between the two germline ends. This CDR3 spans 16 amino acids. This CDR3 reads CASSVEGPPPPYEQYF. The CDR3 DNA is TGTGCCAGCAGTGTGGAGGGGCCGCCCCCCCCCTACGAGCAGTACTTC. Drawing the rest from reference TRBV2 and TRBJ2-7, the complete variable domain is EPEVTQTPSHQVTQMGQEVILRCVPISNHLYFYWYRQILGQKVEFLVSFYNNEISEKSEIFDDQFSVERPDGSNFTLKIRSTKLEDSAMYFCASSVEGPPPPYEQYFGPGTRLTVT.

The chain carries TRBV19 and TRBJ2-5; D is unclear. CDR3 length: 16 amino acids. Germline V gene lookup returns CDR1 LNHDA and CDR2 SQIVND (reference sequence). The ends were cut back, 5 bases at V and 2 bases at J, with 18 bases in the middle. The CDR3 sequence: CASSWPAGAAQETQYF. DNA of the CDR3: TGTGCCAGTAGTTGGCCAGCAGGTGCGGCACAAGAGACCCAGTACTTC.

This clone occurred once. V is TRBV12-5 and J is TRBJ1-5; a possible D gene is TRBD1 (5 bases). V gave up 5 bases and J gave up 0 bases, with 14 bases separating them. This CDR3 has 16 residues. Germline lookup yields CDR1 LGHNT and CDR2 FRNRAP. The CDR3 sequence: CASGPRDWDSNQPQHF. The CDR3 nucleotides are TGTGCTAGTGGTCCACGGGACTGGGATAGCAATCAGCCCCAGCATTTT.

The chain joins TRBV28 to TRBJ2-7; TRBD2 might be the D (5 bases). The germline gives CDR1 MDHEN, CDR2 SYDVKM. V lost 6 bases and J lost 3, with 15 bases in between. The CDR3 is made up of 14 amino acids. The CDR3 region is CASRPSYRDYEQYF. The CDR3 nucleotides are TGTGCCAGCAGGCCATCATACCGGGACTACGAGCAGTACTTC.

V is TRBV4-2 and J is TRBJ2-3; D gene ambiguous. Germline V CDR1 and CDR2: LGHNA, YNFKEQ. This CDR3 comprises 14 residues. Trimming took off 0 bases at V and 6 bases at J, with 10 bases between the two ends. The DNA of the CDR3 is TGTGCCAGCAGCCAAGAGTGGAGTAGCGATACGCAGTATTTT. Its translation: CASSQEWSSDTQYF.

The chain couples TRBV29-1 to TRBJ1-2, with D maybe TRBD1 (6 bases). CDR3 length: 13 amino acids. Germline CDR1 reads SQVTM; CDR2 reads ANQGSEA. V was shortened by 7 bases and J by 8 bases, with 20 bases between the two germline ends. The CDR3, as DNA: TGCAGCGCTCAGGGGCACACCTTAGAAGGCTACACCTTC. Translation: CSAQGHTLEGYTF. Supplemented by reference TRBV29-1 and TRBJ1-2, the full variable domain reads SAVISQKPSRDICQRGTSLTIQCQVDSQVTMMFWYRQQPGQSLTLIATANQGSEATYESGFVIDKFPISRPNLTFSTLTVSNMSPEDSSIYLCSAQGHTLEGYTFGSGTRLTVV.

Here the CDR3 DNA reads TGTGCCAGCAGCCCTTGGAATACTGAAGCTTTCTTT. It specifies CASSPWNTEAFF. The gene calls are TRBV14 and TRBJ1-1; D gene ambiguous. V dropped 4 bases and J dropped 5 bases, with 8 bases sitting between them. The CDR3 has 12 amino acids. Germline lookup yields CDR1 SGHDN and CDR2 FVKESK.

The chain couples TRBV29-1 to TRBJ2-1; D is ambiguous. Germline V gene data show CDR1 as SQVTM and CDR2 as ANQGSEA. CDR3 length: 14 amino acids. V lost 4 bases, J lost 0 bases, and 10 bases lay in between. This chain's CDR3 is CSVGFASSYNEQFF. The CDR3 DNA reads as TGCAGCGTTGGCTTTGCGTCCTCCTACAATGAGCAGTTCTTC.

This sequence joins TRBV10-3 and TRBJ2-1; 9 nucleotides line up with TRBD2. CDR1 is ENHRY, CDR2 SYGVKD, per germline. V was clipped by 3 bases and J by 3 bases; unmatched bases: 3. The CDR3 extends over 15 amino acids. As DNA, the CDR3 is TGTGCCATCAGTGATGTAGCGGGAGTCTACAATGAGCAGTTCTTC. It yields the protein CAISDVAGVYNEQFF.

This rearrangement joins TRBV6-1 to TRBJ1-1; weak D call: TRBD1 (6 bases). Looked up from germline, CDR1 is MNHNS and CDR2 is SASEGT. The CDR3 consists of 18 residues. V shed 1 base and J shed 0 bases, with 18 bases lying between them. CDR3 sequence (DNA): TGTGCCAGCAGTGAAGGGGGGGGACATCGGGTGATGAACACTGAAGCTTTCTTT. Translation: CASSEGGGHRVMNTEAFF.

The chain uses TRBV7-8 and TRBJ2-7; maybe TRBD2 (5 bases). Germline V gene data show CDR1 as SGHVS and CDR2 as FQNEAQ. The CDR3 consists of 14 residues. V was shortened by 5 bases and J by 4 bases, with 15 bases between the two germline ends. The CDR3: CASSEESGGYEQYF. CDR3 nucleotides: TGTGCCAGCAGCGAGGAATCGGGCGGGTACGAGCAGTACTTC.

This clone was recorded only once. The rearrangement links TRBV4-2 to TRBJ1-5, with D perhaps matching TRBD1 (5 bases). V lost 0 bases and J 2 bases, leaving 23 bases between the germline ends. Germline V gene sequence: CDR1 LGHNA, CDR2 YNFKEQ. The CDR3 extends over 20 amino acids. In DNA, the CDR3 is TGTGCCAGCAGCCAAGATATAGGACTGACCCCTGGGGGGGGCAATCAGCCCCAGCATTTT. Amino acid sequence: CASSQDIGLTPGGGNQPQHF.

The chain links TRBV27 to TRBJ1-2; possibly TRBD1 for D (5 bases). The germline V and J ends were trimmed by 6 bases and 5 bases, with 13 bases remaining between them. This CDR3 spans 13 amino acids. Looked up from germline, CDR1 is MNHEY and CDR2 is SMNVEV (reference sequence). Here the CDR3 reads CASSPGVPYGYTF. CDR3 coding DNA: TGTGCCAGCAGCCCGGGGGTCCCATATGGCTACACCTTC.

CDR3 coding DNA: TGTGCCAGCAGTTTTGTCCCTATGGGCAATCAGCCCCAGCATTTT. Protein product: CASSFVPMGNQPQHF. The gene calls are TRBV28 and TRBJ1-5; D ambiguous. The germline V and J ends were trimmed by 3 bases and 2 bases, with 11 bases remaining between them. From germline, CDR1 is MDHEN and CDR2 SYDVKM. CDR3 length: 15 residues.